This passage covers 27 T cell receptor beta chains from one sample sequenced in a study of blood T cell repertoires in COVID-19. TCRdb keeps only in-frame clones here, not all; method: immunoSEQ multiplex PCR. The sample records about 220,000 clones, around 82% being singletons. Input material: peripheral blood. These TCRs come from a woman in her 70s with acute or convalescent COVID-19.

The genes are TRBV3-1 (or the pseudogene TRBV3-2) and TRBJ2-3; TRBD1 matches at 7 bases. Looked up from germline, CDR1 is LGHDT and CDR2 is YNNKEL (reference sequence). The CDR3 is 16 amino acids. V trimming: 5 bases; J trimming: 0 bases; junction bases outside the gene matches: 8. The CDR3 DNA reads TGTGCCAGCAGCGAAATAGCCAGGGGGAGCACAGATACGCAGTATTTT. This sequence encodes CASSEIARGSTDTQYF.

J is TRBJ1-3 and V is TRBV30; unclear D gene. V shed 4 bases and J shed 0 bases, with 7 bases lying between them. In germline, CDR1 is GTSNPN, CDR2 SVGIG (reference sequence). This CDR3 region has 13 residues. The CDR3 DNA reads TGTGCCTGGATCTCTACCTCTGGAAACACCATATATTTT. Amino acids: CAWISTSGNTIYF.

The chain uses TRBV28 and TRBJ1-6; D is perhaps TRBD1 (5 bases). With 4 bases removed from V and 10 bases from J, the gap between germline ends came to 20 bases. The length of the CDR3 is 16 residues. Per germline, CDR1 MDHEN and CDR2 SYDVKM. The DNA of the CDR3 is TGTGCCAGCAGTTCCCCTGTGGGGGGTAAGGACTCACCCCTCCACTTT. Its translation is CASSSPVGGKDSPLHF.

V usage is TRBV6-5 and J usage is TRBJ2-3, with 10 bases fitting TRBD2. Germline CDR1 MNHEY, CDR2 SVGAGI. The CDR3 runs to 14 residues. V shed 6 bases, J shed 4 bases, and the junction held 4 bases outside the gene matches. CDR3: CASRDGLAADTQYF. The CDR3 coding sequence is TGTGCCAGCAGAGACGGACTAGCGGCAGATACGCAGTATTTT.

V and J are TRBV27 and TRBJ1-4; D gene unclear. Trimming pared 3 bases from V and 6 bases from J, leaving 14 bases between. Germline V gene data show CDR1 as MNHEY and CDR2 as SMNVEV (reference sequence). The CDR3 totals 15 residues. The CDR3 nucleotides are TGTGCCAGCAGTTTTAACCGAGGTTGGGATGAAAAACTGTTTTTT. It is translated as CASSFNRGWDEKLFF.

This rearrangement joins TRBV28 to TRBJ1-1; 7 bases are a match to TRBD1. Germline V CDR1 and CDR2: MDHEN, SYDVKM. This CDR3 is built from 14 residues. The trim removed 6 bases at V and 2 bases at J, leaving 6 bases unmatched. CDR3 region: CASREGTANTEAFF. The CDR3 nucleotides read TGTGCCAGCAGGGAAGGGACAGCTAACACTGAAGCTTTCTTT.

This clone was observed a single time. This chain links TRBV6-2 or TRBV6-3 with TRBJ2-3, with 11 bases identical to TRBD1. In germline, CDR1 is MNHEY, CDR2 SVGEGT. The V and J ends lost 6 bases and 4 bases, in that order; junction bases with no gene match: 3. The CDR3 consists of 14 residues. CDR3 bases: TGTGCCAGCAGCCCGGGACAGGGGGCAGATACGCAGTATTTT. Its protein product is CASSPGQGADTQYF.

In nucleotides, the CDR3 is TGCGCCAGCAGCCAAAGCTTCGCGGGGGCCTCTGGAAACACCATATATTTT. Protein product: CASSQSFAGASGNTIYF. The chain is built from TRBV4-3 and TRBJ1-3, with a tentative D call TRBD1 (6 bases). The V gene's germline CDR1 is LGHNA and CDR2 YSLEER. V lost 2 bases and J lost 0, with 14 bases in between. This CDR3 is built from 17 residues.

The chain couples TRBV4-1 to TRBJ1-4, with 9 nucleotides matching TRBD1. The CDR3 is made up of 15 amino acids. CDR1 is MGHRA, CDR2 YSYEKL, per germline. The ends lost 1 base at V and 8 bases at J; junction bases unmatched: 5. The CDR3 sequence: CASSQGDREAEKLFF. CDR3 DNA: TGCGCCAGCAGCCAAGGGGACAGGGAGGCAGAAAAACTGTTTTTT.

This clone appeared once. The DNA for the CDR3 is TGTGCCAGCAGATCCCTCGGGGGAAATGTCTACAATGAGCAGTTCTTC. It codes for CASRSLGGNVYNEQFF. The rearrangement uses TRBV7-2 and TRBJ2-1, with D possibly matching TRBD2 (6 bases). Germline assignment: CDR1 SGHTA and CDR2 FQGNSA. There are 16 residues in the CDR3. V gave up 6 bases and J gave up 3 bases, with 18 bases separating them. The variable domain in full, with the rest retrieved from reference TRBV7-2 and TRBJ2-1, is GAGVSQSPSNKVTEKGKDVELRCDPISGHTALYWYRQSLGQGLEFLIYFQGNSAPDKSGLPSDRFSAERTGGSVSTLTIQRTQQEDSAVYLCASRSLGGNVYNEQFFGPGTRLTVL.

The chain joins TRBV19 to TRBJ1-1; D unresolved. This CDR3 is 14 amino acids long. Germline V gene lookup returns CDR1 LNHDA and CDR2 SQIVND (reference sequence). Trimming shortened V by 7 bases and J by 2 bases, and 14 bases separated the two germline ends. The CDR3 DNA sequence: TGTGCCAGTACCCTGGGGAGGGTAAACACTGAAGCTTTCTTT. This sequence encodes CASTLGRVNTEAFF. The whole variable domain, filled in from reference TRBV19 and TRBJ1-1, reads DGGITQSPKYLFRKEGQNVTLSCEQNLNHDAMYWYRQDPGQGLRLIYYSQIVNDFQKGDIAEGYSVSREKKESFPLTVTSAQKNPTAFYLCASTLGRVNTEAFFGQGTRLTVV.

This sequence joins TRBV7-8 and TRBJ1-2, with D unclear. V gave up 0 bases and J gave up 1 base, with 3 bases separating them. The CDR3 covers 13 residues. Germline V gene lookup returns CDR1 SGHVS and CDR2 FQNEAQ. CDR3: CASSLAINYGYTF. The CDR3 DNA reads as TGTGCCAGCAGCTTAGCTATTAACTATGGCTACACCTTC.

This rearrangement joins TRBV11-1 to TRBJ1-3; D is ambiguous. This CDR3 is 14 amino acids long. Between the trimmed V and J ends, which lost 3 bases and 1 base, there was a span of 7 bases. The germline V gene has CDR1 SGHAT and CDR2 FQDESV (reference sequence). The CDR3: CASSLGRSGNTIYF. Written as DNA, the CDR3 is TGTGCCAGCAGCTTGGGGAGGTCTGGAAACACCATATATTTT. Combining the CDR3 with reference TRBV11-1 and TRBJ1-3 gives the whole variable domain EAEVAQSPRYKITEKSQAVAFWCDPISGHATLYWYRQILGQGPELLVQFQDESVVDDSQLPKDRFSAERLKGVDSTLKIQPAELGDSAMYLCASSLGRSGNTIYFGEGSWLTVV.

The V gene is TRBV5-1, the J gene TRBJ1-1; D gene ambiguous. Per the germline V gene, CDR1 is SGHRS and CDR2 is YFSETQ. The CDR3 length is 15 residues. Trimming left V 4 bases short and J 4 bases short, with 17 bases between. The CDR3 is CASSDGGLSGTEAFF. The CDR3, as DNA: TGCGCCAGCAGCGATGGTGGGTTAAGCGGCACTGAAGCTTTCTTT.

This clone was seen repeatedly, ten times or more. The chain employs TRBV7-2 and TRBJ2-2; 10 positions match TRBD2. Germline V CDR1 and CDR2: SGHTA, FQGNSA. The CDR3 loop spans 15 amino acids. Germline trimming cut 6 bases from V and 3 bases from J; bases unmatched to any gene: 4. Written as DNA, the CDR3 is TGTGCCAGCAGGCTAACTAGCGGGGACACCGGGGAGCTGTTTTTT. Residues: CASRLTSGDTGELFF.

This clone occurred once. The V gene is TRBV5-1, the J gene TRBJ1-6, with 10 nucleotides matching TRBD1. The CDR3 covers 16 residues. V lost 0 bases and J lost 6; bases outside the gene matches: 3. The V gene's germline CDR1 is SGHRS and CDR2 YFSETQ. The CDR3 bases are TGCGCCAGCAGCTTGGGACAGGGGGCGATTAATTCACCCCTCCACTTT. This sequence encodes CASSLGQGAINSPLHF.

This chain links TRBV4-1 with TRBJ1-5; maybe TRBD1 (5 bases). V lost 4 bases and J 0 bases, leaving 10 bases between the germline ends. This CDR3 is built from 15 residues. Germline lookup yields CDR1 MGHRA and CDR2 YSYEKL. The CDR3 here is CASSRGRDSNQPQHF. In DNA form, the CDR3 reads TGCGCCAGCAGCCGGGGGAGGGATAGCAATCAGCCCCAGCATTTT.

V gene TRBV28 combines with J gene TRBJ1-1; perhaps TRBD1 as D (6 bases). CDR3 size: 14 residues. V lost 2 bases to trimming and J lost 4 bases, with 11 bases between them. Germline-derived CDR1 and CDR2 are MDHEN and SYDVKM. As DNA, the CDR3 is TGTGCCAGCAGTTTAATCCAGGGGACCACTGAAGCTTTCTTT. It encodes CASSLIQGTTEAFF.

The chain combines TRBV15 with TRBJ1-2, with D maybe TRBD1 (5 bases). Germline V gives CDR1 LNHNV, CDR2 YYDKDF (reference sequence). The CDR3 covers 14 residues. The V and J ends lost 2 bases and 6 bases respectively, with 13 bases between them. CDR3 protein: CATSRSDRLDGYTF. Written as DNA, the CDR3 is TGTGCCACCAGCAGATCTGACAGACTGGATGGCTACACCTTC.

The chain combines TRBV30 with TRBJ1-5; D possibly corresponds to TRBD1 (5 bases). The length of the CDR3 is 13 residues. In germline, CDR1 is GTSNPN, CDR2 SVGIG (reference sequence). V lost 3 bases, J lost 3 bases, and 9 bases lay in between. The CDR3 DNA reads as TGTGCCTGGAGCCTGGGGCACAATCAGCCCCAGCATTTT. Its translation is CAWSLGHNQPQHF.

This clone has a handful of counts. This sequence joins TRBV15 and TRBJ2-7; possible D gene TRBD1, 5 bases. The germline V gene has CDR1 LNHNV and CDR2 YYDKDF (reference sequence). The ends were cut back, 1 base at V and 3 bases at J, with 7 bases in the middle. This CDR3 is built from 13 residues. Written as DNA, the CDR3 is TGTGCCACCAGCAGAGGACAGAACTACGAGCAGTACTTC. Translation gives CATSRGQNYEQYF.

To note about this clone: This clone may be a read error of a much larger clone one base away. The sample has other DNA sequences that encode this CDR3 too. The chain couples TRBV5-4 to TRBJ1-1, with D uncertain. Germline V gene lookup returns CDR1 SGHNT and CDR2 YYREEE (reference sequence). Trimming took 0 bases from V and 4 from J, leaving 7 bases between them. The CDR3 has 13 residues. As DNA, the CDR3 is TGTGCCAGCAGCTTGGCGGGGAGCACTGAAGCTTTCTTT. It yields the protein CASSLAGSTEAFF.

V gene TRBV10-3 combines with J gene TRBJ2-4, with TRBD1 identical over 9 bases. Germline loops: CDR1 ENHRY, CDR2 SYGVKD. The CDR3 covers 17 residues. V gave up 11 bases and J gave up 0 bases; unmatched junction bases: 14. The CDR3: CAVSTGQGRGAKNIQYF. The CDR3 DNA reads as TGTGCCGTAAGCACGGGACAGGGTCGAGGAGCCAAAAACATTCAGTACTTC.

The chain employs TRBV6-5 and TRBJ1-6; D remains unclear. The CDR3 runs 14 residues. V was clipped by 2 bases and J by 4 bases, with 6 bases between them. The germline gives CDR1 MNHEY, CDR2 SVGAGI. CDR3 protein: CASSYTRYNSPLHF. The CDR3 DNA is TGTGCCAGCAGTTACACACGTTATAATTCACCCCTCCACTTT.

This clone has just one count. V and J are TRBV19 and TRBJ2-2, with D possibly matching TRBD1 (6 bases). Between the trimmed V and J ends, which lost 2 bases and 6 bases, there was a span of 19 bases. The germline gives CDR1 LNHDA, CDR2 SQIVND (reference sequence). The CDR3 contains 17 residues. The CDR3 bases are TGTGCCAGTAGTATACCCTCGGGCAGGGGCTATCCCGGGGAGCTGTTTTTT. Its translation: CASSIPSGRGYPGELFF.

This clone was seen a handful of times. V usage is TRBV7-2 and J usage is TRBJ1-2, with no clear D. Trimming took 1 base from V and 3 from J, leaving 15 bases between them. CDR3 length equals 16 residues. In germline, CDR1 is SGHTA, CDR2 FQGNSA. The CDR3 loop is CASSLGFQVADYGYTF. DNA for the CDR3: TGTGCCAGCAGCTTAGGTTTCCAGGTTGCCGACTATGGCTACACCTTC.

J is TRBJ2-7 and V is TRBV5-1, with TRBD1 matching 8 bases. Germline V lookup: CDR1 SGHRS, CDR2 YFSETQ. The J segment lost 5 bases and the V segment lost 1 base, leaving 8 bases of the junction unmatched. The CDR3 spans 15 residues. The CDR3 sequence: CASSLFGQGSDEQYF. The CDR3 DNA reads TGCGCCAGCAGCTTGTTCGGACAGGGTTCCGACGAGCAGTACTTC.